The 3 T cell receptor beta chains below come from one sample, sequenced in a study of tumor and adjacent non-tumor tissue in lung cancer. RNA was extracted from bulk tissue without any cell sorting. This non-tumor lung sample came from over 3 cm beyond the tumor edge. A modified ARM-PCR protocol with three rounds of nested PCR amplified TCRbeta. TCRdb fed the multiplex PCR reads into MiXCR, producing one record per CDR3 protein. In the table there are approximately 100,000 distinct CDR3 sequences, around 57% of which are singletons. Sequenced input: distant non-tumor lung tissue. Receptors originate from a man between 60 and 70 years old with non-small cell lung cancer.

As concerns this clonotype: A much larger clone differs from this one at a single base, so this may be a read error. This sequence joins TRBV6-6 and TRBJ1-4; possibly TRBD1 for D (5 bases). Per germline, CDR1 MNHNY and CDR2 SVGAGI (reference sequence). CDR3 length: 20 amino acids. V was cut by 0 bases and J by 8 bases, with 28 bases left in between. The CDR3 DNA reads TGTGCCAGCAGTTACTCGAGTATCGGGATAGGGGCAAATATAGGGGAAAAACTGTTTTTT. Its protein is CASSYSSIGIGANIGEKLFF.

This clonotype is termed medium-sized. The rearrangement uses TRBV6-5 and TRBJ1-2; D possibly corresponds to TRBD1 (6 bases). The V end was cut by 6 bases, the J end by 9 bases, with 17 bases between. Looked up from germline, CDR1 is MNHEY and CDR2 is SVGAGI. The CDR3 has 13 residues. CDR3 DNA sequence: TGTGCCAGCAGGGAAGGACAGCCCGATAGCTACACCTTC. Its protein is CASREGQPDSYTF.

Comments on this clonotype: This clone may be a read error of a much larger clone one base away. This chain links TRBV24-1 with TRBJ2-1; D is unclear. Germline V CDR1 and CDR2: KGHDR, SFDVKD. The CDR3 contains 13 residues. CDR3 DNA sequence: TGTACCACCAGTGATGGTGGTTCCCATGAGCAGTTCTTC. It codes for CTTSDGGSHEQFF.